Sequencing of this T cell receptor (beta chain) was carried out in a study of identical twins. Study conclusions and caveats: Out-of-frame alpha sequences that twins shared showed excess low generation probability. Twin pairs had excess sharing that was weaker in beta out-of-frame sequences.

This CDR3 is built from 13 residues. Germline V gene sequence: CDR1 SGHRS, CDR2 YFSETQ. The V and J ends lost 2 bases and 4 bases, in that order; junction bases with no gene match: 2. Regarding this clonotype: Its antigen is unknown.

Unique molecular identifiers were present on the cDNA, which also gained a universal primer site by template switching. TCRdb analysed the 5' RACE reads with MiXCR anew, one entry per CDR3 protein. The sample contains just under 650,000 distinct CDR3 sequences, just over 7% of which appear only once. These same data were also listed under a study on yellow fever vaccine responses in identical twins. As that report states: Twins reportedly appeared to share part of their vaccine T cell response while keeping part individual.

The sample comprised PBMCs. The V gene is TRBV5-1, the J gene TRBJ1-2, with 7 positions matching TRBD1. The sequence was obtained from a woman aged 18-29 years in good health. The CDR3 nucleotides read TGCGCCAGCAGCTTATGGGACAGCTATGGCTACACCTTC. Amino acid sequence: CASSLWDSYGYTF.